This entry is about one TCR beta chain. Repertoires were generated with immunoSEQ multiplex PCR, while TCRdb's copy carries only in-frame clones and drops some. The data show about 200,000 clones, roughly 86% seen once. Germline CDR1 and CDR2: MNHEY and SMNVEV (reference sequence). The junction had 10 bases not matched to a gene; V was cut back by 5 bases and J by 6 bases. The CDR3 has 16 residues. The sample is drawn from a study of blood T cell repertoires in COVID-19. Study-level background: Sources were T cells, B-cell-depleted T cells, or PBMCs; the material itself was cDNA or gDNA.

Living in under 30 US areas, the participants were between about 18 and 100 years of age. Clinical history as reported by participants underpinned cohort assignment. The clonotype comes from a man aged 35-49 years with acute COVID-19. The chain is built from TRBV27 and TRBJ2-3; the match to TRBD1 covers 11 bases. Material: PBMCs or T cells enriched from blood (not recorded which). The CDR3 nucleotides are TGTGCCAGCAGTATCGGGACGGGACAGGGGGGGGATACGCAGTATTTT. Translated: CASSIGTGQGGDTQYF.